A selection of T cell receptor beta chains follows, all from one sample in a study of T cells in lung cancer brain metastases. Using immunoSEQ multiplex PCR, the repertoire was profiled, and TCRdb retains in-frame clones only, with some absent. The sample yields 3,000 or so clones, roughly nine tenths seen once. Sequencing was done on a sample of tumor tissue from the primary lung tumor. These receptors were taken from a man aged 65 to 85 with non-small cell lung cancer. CDR3s include the opening cysteine and the closing phenylalanine or tryptophan. The order of the fields is J gene, V gene, clone size, D gene, CDR3 length, CDR3 protein, CDR3 DNA. D genes are given only for firm matches. Size is omitted from some rows. Given values are once, few, many or a class for expanded clones.

TRBJ2-5,TRBV12-5,-,-,14,CASGLVAGRETQYF,TGTGCTAGTGGTTTGGTTGCAGGGCGAGAGACCCAGTACTTC
TRBJ1-5,TRBV15,once,-,15,CATSRDWTGNQPQHF,TGTGCCACCAGCAGAGACTGGACAGGCAATCAGCCCCAGCATTTT
TRBJ2-1,TRBV27,-,TRBD2,18,CASSSPSSTSGNPNEQFF,TGTGCCAGCAGTTCCCCATCTTCGACTAGCGGGAACCCCAATGAGCAGTTCTTC
TRBJ2-1,TRBV19,-,-,14,CASSSLGPGNEQFF,TGTGCCAGTAGTTCACTAGGACCGGGCAATGAGCAGTTCTTC
TRBJ2-5,TRBV2,-,TRBD2,17,CASSLWTSGGARETQYF,TGTGCCAGCAGCCTTTGGACTAGCGGGGGGGCCAGGGAGACCCAGTACTTC
TRBJ2-3,TRBV29-1,-,-,14,CSVEVASSTDTQYF,TGCAGCGTTGAAGTGGCTAGCTCGACAGATACGCAGTATTTT
TRBJ1-6,TRBV2,few,TRBD1,18,CASSWKGTGGPYNSPLHF,TGTGCCAGCAGTTGGAAGGGGACAGGGGGCCCCTATAATTCACCCCTCCACTTT
TRBJ1-5,TRBV6-5,-,-,15,CASSYARGSNQPQHF,TGTGCCAGCAGTTACGCCAGGGGTAGCAATCAGCCCCAGCATTTT
TRBJ1-1,TRBV30,-,-,14,CAWRWRQMNTEAFF,TGTGCCTGGAGATGGAGGCAAATGAACACTGAAGCTTTCTTT
TRBJ1-1,TRBV10-3,-,-,15,CAISDPTAPNTEAFF,TGTGCCATCAGTGACCCGACAGCCCCGAACACTGAAGCTTTCTTT
TRBJ2-7,TRBV21-1,-,-,14,CASTRDDREYEQYF,TGTGCCAGCACCCGCGACGACAGGGAATACGAGCAGTACTTC
TRBJ1-2,TRBV19,-,TRBD1,15,CASYRGGDFNYGYTF,TGTGCCAGTTACAGGGGGGGAGACTTTAACTATGGCTACACCTTC
TRBJ2-2,TRBV2,-,TRBD2,15,CASSELAGNTGELFF,TGTGCCAGCAGTGAACTAGCGGGAAACACCGGGGAGCTGTTTTTT
TRBJ2-3,TRBV29-1,-,TRBD2,15,CSVAWTSGSTDTQYF,TGCAGCGTCGCCTGGACTAGCGGGAGCACAGATACGCAGTATTTT
TRBJ1-5,TRBV5-6,-,TRBD1,16,CASSFEQGAVNQPQHF,TGTGCCAGCAGCTTCGAACAGGGGGCAGTCAATCAGCCCCAGCATTTT
TRBJ2-7,TRBV18,-,TRBD1,15,CASSPPGDRGVEQYF,TGTGCCAGCTCACCACCGGGTGACAGGGGGGTCGAGCAGTACTTC
TRBJ2-1,TRBV11-2,-,-,16,CASSLGKGGSYNEQFF,TGTGCCAGCAGCTTGGGTAAGGGGGGCTCCTACAATGAGCAGTTCTTC
TRBJ2-2,TRBV7-3,-,-,13,CASSLMNTGELFF,TGTGCCAGCAGCTTAATGAACACCGGGGAGCTGTTTTTT
TRBJ2-7,TRBV29-1,once,TRBD2,14,CSVTPQRGAFEQYF,TGCAGCGTGACCCCTCAGCGGGGGGCGTTCGAGCAGTACTTC
TRBJ1-5,TRBV19,-,-,16,CASSSLPGHRNQPQHF,TGTGCCAGTAGTAGTCTGCCGGGACACCGCAATCAGCCCCAGCATTTT
TRBJ1-2,TRBV18,once,-,14,CASSPPTESYGYTF,TGTGCCAGCTCACCCCCGACCGAGTCCTATGGCTACACCTTC
TRBJ2-7,TRBV6-5,once,-,15,CASSYSPGDPREQYF,TGTGCCAGCAGTTACTCTCCAGGGGACCCCCGCGAGCAGTACTTC
TRBJ1-2,TRBV6-6,-,-,14,CASYSEPNNYGYTF,TGTGCCAGCTACTCCGAGCCGAACAACTATGGCTACACCTTC
TRBJ1-5,TRBV27,-,-,13,CASSRWGEQPQHF,TGTGCCAGTAGTAGATGGGGGGAGCAGCCCCAGCATTTT
TRBJ1-3,TRBV13,-,-,15,CASSAGRNSGNTIYF,TGTGCCAGCAGCGCGGGACGGAACTCTGGAAACACCATATATTTT
TRBJ2-3,TRBV7-6,-,-,12,CASSFATDTQYF,TGTGCCAGCAGCTTCGCCACAGATACGCAGTATTTT
TRBJ2-2,TRBV5-1,-,-,15,CASSLAQGSMFELFF,TGCGCCAGCAGCTTGGCCCAAGGGAGCATGTTCGAGCTGTTTTTT
TRBJ1-5,TRBV27,-,-,16,CASSPRTKLSNQPQHF,TGTGCCAGCAGTCCAAGGACAAAACTTAGCAATCAGCCCCAGCATTTT
TRBJ2-3,TRBV21-1,few,-,14,CASSSTVMQDTQYF,TGTGCCAGCAGTTCTACAGTCATGCAAGATACGCAGTATTTT
TRBJ1-5,TRBV9,-,-,15,CASSGGAASNQPQHF,TGTGCCAGCAGCGGAGGGGCAGCGAGCAATCAGCCCCAGCATTTT
TRBJ2-6,TRBV27,-,-,15,CASSPRSSGANVLIF,TGTGCCAGCAGTCCCCGAAGTTCTGGGGCCAACGTCCTGATTTTC
TRBJ2-3,TRBV28,-,TRBD1,20,CASRFGGTGTGESSTDTQYF,TGTGCCAGCAGATTCGGAGGGACCGGGACAGGGGAATCAAGCACAGATACGCAGTATTTT
TRBJ1-3,TRBV7-7,-,-,17,CASSLSLPGSSGNTIYF,TGTGCCAGCAGCTTAAGCCTCCCAGGGAGCTCTGGAAACACCATATATTTT
TRBJ1-3,TRBV19,-,-,17,CASSPRTDFSSGNTIYF,TGTGCCAGTAGTCCCCGGACAGACTTTAGCTCTGGAAACACCATATATTTT
TRBJ2-6,TRBV19,-,TRBD1,16,CASRDRATSGANVLTF,TGTGCCAGTAGGGACAGGGCCACCTCTGGGGCCAACGTCCTGACTTTC
TRBJ1-3,TRBV2,-,-,11,CASTLGNTIYF,TGTGCCAGCACCCTGGGAAACACCATATATTTT
TRBJ2-2,TRBV2,-,TRBD2,15,CASSERLAATGELFF,TGTGCCAGCAGTGAGAGACTAGCGGCGACCGGGGAGCTGTTTTTT
TRBJ2-1,TRBV2,-,TRBD2,13,CASNAGGPSEQFF,TGTGCCAGCAATGCGGGGGGGCCGAGTGAGCAGTTCTTC
TRBJ2-6,TRBV18,-,TRBD1,17,CASSRAAGGNGANVLTF,TGTGCCAGCTCACGGGCCGCAGGGGGTAATGGGGCCAACGTCCTGACTTTC
TRBJ2-2,TRBV7-9,-,-,14,CASSSEGQRGELFF,TGTGCCAGCAGCTCCGAGGGGCAAAGGGGGGAGCTGTTTTTT
TRBJ2-2,TRBV9,-,TRBD2,15,CASSTSGRNTGELFF,TGTGCCAGCAGCACTAGCGGGAGGAACACCGGGGAGCTGTTTTTT
TRBJ1-2,TRBV19,-,TRBD1,15,CASSLRDRGPYGYTF,TGTGCCAGTAGTCTCCGGGACAGGGGGCCTTATGGCTACACCTTC
TRBJ2-7,TRBV15,-,-,16,CATSRDSASQGYEQYF,TGTGCCACCAGCAGAGATTCGGCTAGCCAGGGCTACGAGCAGTACTTC
TRBJ2-2,TRBV6-1,-,-,11,CATQYTGELFF,TGTGCCACCCAGTACACCGGGGAGCTGTTTTTT
TRBJ1-1,TRBV6-4,once,TRBD1,15,CASSEQGATDTEAFF,TGTGCCAGCAGTGAGCAGGGGGCTACAGACACTGAAGCTTTCTTT
TRBJ1-2,TRBV4-2,-,TRBD1,14,CASSRVGQNYGYTF,TGTGCCAGCAGCCGCGTGGGACAGAACTATGGCTACACCTTC
TRBJ2-7,TRBV9,-,TRBD2,16,CASSVGILAGVYEQYF,TGTGCCAGCAGCGTAGGGATCTTAGCGGGAGTGTACGAGCAGTACTTC